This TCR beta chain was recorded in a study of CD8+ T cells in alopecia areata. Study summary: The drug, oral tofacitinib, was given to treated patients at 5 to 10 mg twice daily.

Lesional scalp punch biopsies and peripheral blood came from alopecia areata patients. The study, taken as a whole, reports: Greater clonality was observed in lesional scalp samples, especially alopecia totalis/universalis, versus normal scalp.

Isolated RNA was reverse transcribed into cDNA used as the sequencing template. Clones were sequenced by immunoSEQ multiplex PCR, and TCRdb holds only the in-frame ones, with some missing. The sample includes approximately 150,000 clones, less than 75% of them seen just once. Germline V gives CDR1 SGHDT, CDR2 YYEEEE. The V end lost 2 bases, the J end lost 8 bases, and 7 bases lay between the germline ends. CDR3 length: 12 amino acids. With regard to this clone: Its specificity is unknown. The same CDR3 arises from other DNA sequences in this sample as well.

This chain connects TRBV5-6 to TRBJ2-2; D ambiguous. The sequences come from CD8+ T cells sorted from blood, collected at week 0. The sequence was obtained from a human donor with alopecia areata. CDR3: CASSFGSGELFF. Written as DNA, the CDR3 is TGTGCCAGCAGCTTTGGCTCAGGGGAGCTGTTTTTT.